The 25 T cell receptor beta chains listed next were all sequenced from one sample in a study of cytomegalovirus exposure and HLA in healthy donors. This PCR relied on a set of 60 Vbeta primers and 13 Jbeta primers. The repertoire was sequenced with immunoSEQ multiplex PCR; TCRdb's copy has only in-frame clones and lacks some. This table has about 190,000 clones, 70% to 75% appearing once. Source material: PBMCs. Receptors were obtained from a man between 25 and 39 years old in good health and CMV-seropositive.

The chain combines TRBV4-2 with TRBJ2-1; 9 bases match TRBD2. The V gene end was trimmed by 0 bases and the J gene end by 7 bases; junction bases not matched to a gene: 13. This CDR3 is 18 amino acids long. The germline V gene has CDR1 LGHNA and CDR2 YNFKEQ. The CDR3 bases are TGTGCCAGCAGCCAAGATGAGGAAGCGGGAGGCCCGGGGAATGAGCAGTTCTTC. Its translation is CASSQDEEAGGPGNEQFF.

This clone was counted only a few times. J is TRBJ2-3 and V is TRBV2, with D possibly TRBD2 on 5 matching bases. The CDR3 spans 14 residues. Germline V CDR1 and CDR2: SNHLY, FYNNEI. The V and J ends lost 8 bases and 0 bases respectively, with 12 bases between them. DNA of the CDR3: TGTGCCAGCGCCCGGGATTCTAGCACAGATACGCAGTATTTT. Its protein is CASARDSSTDTQYF.

The chain employs TRBV11-2 and TRBJ2-5, with 10 bases identical to TRBD2. The CDR3 sequence is 16 residues long. The trim removed 4 bases at V and 2 bases at J, leaving 7 bases unmatched. The germline V gene encodes CDR1 SGHAT and CDR2 FQNNGV. CDR3 coding DNA: TGTGCCAGCAGCTCGGGACATAGCGGGGGGCAAGAGACCCAGTACTTC. Its protein is CASSSGHSGGQETQYF.

This clone was seen more than once but under ten times. The rearrangement joins TRBV7-2 to TRBJ2-7; D not resolved. The germline CDR1 and CDR2 sequences are SGHTA and FQGNSA. The V end was cut by 2 bases, the J end by 5 bases, with 7 bases between. The CDR3 covers 12 residues. The CDR3 coding sequence is TGTGCCAGCAGCTTAAGCATCAACGAGCAGTACTTC. Encoded protein: CASSLSINEQYF.

In this sample, this clone turned up a few times. The chain joins TRBV29-1 to TRBJ2-7; TRBD1 agrees at 7 bases. The V gene end was trimmed by 6 bases and the J gene end by 3 bases; junction bases not matched to a gene: 14. Germline V gene data show CDR1 as SQVTM and CDR2 as ANQGSEA. The CDR3 loop spans 15 amino acids. DNA of the CDR3: TGCAGCGTCGTTCCTACAGGGGCTCCATACTACGAGCAGTACTTC. Encoded protein: CSVVPTGAPYYEQYF.

The chain has TRBV18 and TRBJ2-3; D remains ambiguous. This CDR3 comprises 14 residues. Germline values: CDR1 KGHSH, CDR2 LQKENI. V was trimmed by 0 bases and J by 1 base, leaving 5 bases between them. The DNA for the CDR3 is TGTGCCAGCTCACCACCGAGCGGCACAGATACGCAGTATTTT. The encoded protein is CASSPPSGTDTQYF.

This clone was found a few times. V is TRBV28 and J is TRBJ2-5; the match to TRBD2 covers 12 bases. The CDR3 is 19 amino acids. The ends lost 1 base at V and 2 bases at J; junction bases unmatched: 11. The V gene's germline CDR1 is MDHEN and CDR2 SYDVKM. CDR3 region: CASSLSSTSGSGGQETQYF. The DNA for the CDR3 is TGTGCCAGCAGTTTATCTTCGACTAGCGGGAGTGGGGGGCAAGAGACCCAGTACTTC. The whole variable domain, remainder taken from reference TRBV28 and TRBJ2-5, is DVKVTQSSRYLVKRTGEKVFLECVQDMDHENMFWYRQDPGLGLRLIYFSYDVKMKEKGDIPEGYSVSREKKERFSLILESASTNQTSMYLCASSLSSTSGSGGQETQYFGPGTRLLVL.

The J gene is TRBJ2-2, the V gene TRBV28; D remains unclear. The CDR3 is 17 residues long. Germline CDR1 MDHEN, CDR2 SYDVKM. V lost 5 bases and J lost 0, with 16 bases in between. CDR3 sequence (DNA): TGTGCCAGCAGTCTCTCCCTATCGGAGACGAACACCGGGGAGCTGTTTTTT. Translating gives CASSLSLSETNTGELFF.

This clone showed up just once. The chain employs TRBV28 and TRBJ1-2, with a weak D call TRBD1 (5 bases). With 7 bases removed from V and 0 bases from J, the gap between germline ends came to 12 bases. The CDR3 has 14 amino acids. Germline V gene sequence: CDR1 MDHEN, CDR2 SYDVKM. The CDR3 sequence is CASKREGPNYGYTF. CDR3 nucleotides: TGTGCCAGCAAAAGGGAGGGGCCTAACTATGGCTACACCTTC.

The chain combines TRBV7-9 with TRBJ2-7; 10 bases agree with TRBD1. The germline V gene has CDR1 SEHNR and CDR2 FQNEAQ (reference sequence). Germline trimming cut 5 bases from V and 3 bases from J; bases unmatched to any gene: 13. This CDR3 region has 17 residues. The CDR3 nucleotides read TGTGCCAGCAGCCGCGGGACAGGGGTTCCAACTTACTACGAGCAGTACTTC. This translates into CASSRGTGVPTYYEQYF.

This chain links TRBV9 with TRBJ1-4; the D is unclear. Germline values: CDR1 SGDLS, CDR2 YYNGEE. Trimming removed 3 bases from V and 1 base from J, with 13 bases in between. The length of the CDR3 is 16 residues. The CDR3 nucleotides are TGTGCCAGCAGCGCTCCCGAGGAGGAAACTAATGAAAAACTGTTTTTT. Its translation is CASSAPEEETNEKLFF.

This clone was counted a single time. The chain employs TRBV15 and TRBJ1-5; possibly TRBD1 for D (6 bases). Germline V gene lookup returns CDR1 LNHNV and CDR2 YYDKDF (reference sequence). The CDR3 loop spans 14 amino acids. Trimming stripped 4 bases from V and 2 bases from J, with 9 bases between. The CDR3 bases are TGTGCCACCAGCACAAGACAGGGCAATCAGCCCCAGCATTTT. It encodes CATSTRQGNQPQHF.

This clone has more than one count but fewer than ten. The genes are TRBV5-4 and TRBJ1-4, with TRBD1 as a possible D gene (5 bases). CDR3 length: 13 amino acids. The germline CDR1 and CDR2 sequences are SGHNT and YYREEE (reference sequence). V lost 2 bases and J 10 bases, leaving 12 bases between the germline ends. CDR3 bases: TGTGCCAGCAGCTTAGGCCAGGGCGGAAAACTGTTTTTT. This codes for CASSLGQGGKLFF. The variable domain in full, with the rest retrieved from reference TRBV5-4 and TRBJ1-4, is ETGVTQSPTHLIKTRGQQVTLRCSSQSGHNTVSWYQQALGQGPQFIFQYYREEENGRGNFPPRFSGLQFPNYSSELNVNALELDDSALYLCASSLGQGGKLFFGSGTQLSVL.

V gene TRBV7-9 combines with J gene TRBJ1-5; D possibly corresponds to TRBD1 (5 bases). This CDR3 region has 16 residues. The V end lost 5 bases, the J end lost 0 bases, and 14 bases lay between the germline ends. CDR1 and CDR2 from the germline V gene are SEHNR and FQNEAQ (reference sequence). CDR3 sequence (DNA): TGTGCCAGCAGCCCGGAACAGGTCGATAGCAATCAGCCCCAGCATTTT. Its protein is CASSPEQVDSNQPQHF.

This chain joins TRBV5-4 and TRBJ2-3; D might be TRBD2 (7 bases). CDR3 length: 15 amino acids. Germline V gives CDR1 SGHNT, CDR2 YYREEE (reference sequence). Trimming pared 4 bases from V and 4 bases from J, leaving 16 bases between. The CDR3: CASSLGGAGSDTQYF. As DNA, the CDR3 is TGTGCCAGCAGCCTTGGGGGGGCAGGGTCAGATACGCAGTATTTT.

The V call is TRBV4-3, the J call TRBJ2-3; D may be TRBD2 (6 bases). Germline CDR1 and CDR2: LGHNA and YSLEER. CDR3 length: 17 amino acids. Trimming took 0 bases from V and 2 from J, leaving 15 bases between them. DNA for the CDR3: TGCGCCAGCAGCCAAGAGGGGGGTGGGGGGTCCACAGATACGCAGTATTTT. Its translation is CASSQEGGGGSTDTQYF.

The gene calls are TRBV30 and TRBJ2-2; 12 positions match TRBD2. The CDR3 length is 16 residues. Germline V CDR1 and CDR2: GTSNPN, SVGIG (reference sequence). The V gene end was trimmed by 0 bases and the J gene end by 8 bases; junction bases not matched to a gene: 7. CDR3 loop: CAWSVRGLAGSGELFF. In nucleotides, the CDR3 is TGTGCCTGGAGTGTCCGGGGACTAGCGGGTTCGGGGGAGCTGTTTTTT.

The V and J genes are TRBV2 and TRBJ2-7, with D hard to call. The germline V gene encodes CDR1 SNHLY and CDR2 FYNNEI. V dropped 3 bases and J dropped 0 bases, with 9 bases sitting between them. The CDR3 is made up of 14 amino acids. The CDR3 nucleotides read TGTGCCAGCAGTGAGTTCGGGTTCTCCTACGAGCAGTACTTC. Encoded protein: CASSEFGFSYEQYF.

CDR3: CASSQNAGAGGDTQYF. Here the CDR3 DNA reads TGCGCCAGCAGCCAAAACGCAGGCGCCGGGGGAGATACGCAGTATTTT. The J gene is TRBJ2-3, the V gene TRBV4-3, with a possible D match to TRBD2 (6 bases). The CDR3 contains 16 residues. Trimming pared 2 bases from V and 5 bases from J, leaving 17 bases between. Germline-derived CDR1 and CDR2 are LGHNA and YSLEER.

The V and J genes are TRBV9 and TRBJ1-3; possible D gene TRBD1, 5 bases. V was trimmed by 0 bases and J by 0 bases, leaving 16 bases between them. CDR1 is SGDLS, CDR2 YYNGEE, per germline. The length of the CDR3 is 18 residues. As DNA, the CDR3 is TGTGCCAGCAGCGTAGGTGGCAGGGCTAGAATCTCTGGAAACACCATATATTTT. As protein: CASSVGGRARISGNTIYF.

The chain employs TRBV18 and TRBJ1-2; D possibly corresponds to TRBD1 (6 bases). The CDR3 spans 15 residues. The V gene's germline CDR1 is KGHSH and CDR2 LQKENI. V was cut by 3 bases and J by 2 bases, with 13 bases left in between. CDR3 sequence: CASSPDRSRNYGYTF. The CDR3 nucleotides read TGTGCCAGCTCACCCGACAGGTCTCGAAACTATGGCTACACCTTC.

The chain links TRBV28 to TRBJ2-5; TRBD2 matches at 7 bases. Germline V gene data show CDR1 as MDHEN and CDR2 as SYDVKM. This CDR3 is built from 16 residues. The V segment lost 2 bases and the J segment 1 base; nucleotides outside the gene matches: 7. CDR3 DNA: TGTGCCAGCAGTTTAAGGGACTACGCCTTCCAAGAGACCCAGTACTTC. It codes for CASSLRDYAFQETQYF.

V and J are TRBV11-2 and TRBJ2-2; TRBD1 agrees at 7 bases. Germline values: CDR1 SGHAT, CDR2 FQNNGV. This CDR3 is built from 17 residues. After removal of 3 bases from V and 1 base from J, the junction contained 8 bases not matched to a gene. CDR3 sequence (DNA): TGTGCCAGCAGCTTCCCTCCGGGACAGCAGAACACCGGGGAGCTGTTTTTT. Translation: CASSFPPGQQNTGELFF.

The J gene is TRBJ2-5, the V gene TRBV4-1, with D perhaps TRBD2 (6 bases). The CDR3 has 13 residues. Germline CDR1 reads MGHRA; CDR2 reads YSYEKL. Deletions cut 1 base from V and 6 bases from J, with 9 bases between. CDR3: CASSQALAKTQYF. CDR3 nucleotide sequence: TGCGCCAGCAGCCAAGCGCTAGCGAAGACCCAGTACTTC.

V is TRBV13 and J is TRBJ1-1; 8 positions agree with TRBD1. Germline V CDR1 and CDR2: PRHDT, FYEKMQ (reference sequence). The CDR3 is 14 amino acids. Unmatched junction bases numbered 2, after V lost 0 bases and J lost 5 bases. CDR3 protein: CASSLGQGATEAFF. The CDR3 DNA reads TGTGCCAGCAGCTTAGGGCAGGGGGCTACTGAAGCTTTCTTT.